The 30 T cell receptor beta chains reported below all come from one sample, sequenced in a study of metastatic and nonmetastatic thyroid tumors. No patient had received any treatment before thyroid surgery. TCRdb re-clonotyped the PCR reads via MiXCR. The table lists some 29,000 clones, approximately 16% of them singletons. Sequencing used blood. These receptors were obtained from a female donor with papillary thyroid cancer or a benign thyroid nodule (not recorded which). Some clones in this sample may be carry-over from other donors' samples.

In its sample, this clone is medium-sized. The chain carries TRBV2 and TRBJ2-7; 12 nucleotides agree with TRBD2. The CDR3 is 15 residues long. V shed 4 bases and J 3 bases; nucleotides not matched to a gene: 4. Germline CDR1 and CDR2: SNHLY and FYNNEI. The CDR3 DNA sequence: TGTGCCAGCAGTGCCAGACTAGCGGGGGACTACGAGCAGTACTTC. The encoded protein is CASSARLAGDYEQYF.

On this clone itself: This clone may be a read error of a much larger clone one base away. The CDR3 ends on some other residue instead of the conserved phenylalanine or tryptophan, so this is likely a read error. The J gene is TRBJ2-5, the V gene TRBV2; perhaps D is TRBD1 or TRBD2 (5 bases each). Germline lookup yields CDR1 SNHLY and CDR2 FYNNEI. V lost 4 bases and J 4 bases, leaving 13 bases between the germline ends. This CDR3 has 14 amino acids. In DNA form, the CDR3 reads TGTGCCAGCAGTGGTGGGGGTAGTGGAGAGACCCAGTACCTC. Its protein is CASSGGGSGETQYL.

The CDR3 loop is CASSSYSVSYEQYF. CDR3 nucleotide sequence: TGTGCCAGCAGCTCATATAGCGTGAGCTACGAGCAGTACTTC. The chain employs TRBV7-2 and TRBJ2-7; TRBD2 might be the D (5 bases). Germline CDR1 SGHTA, CDR2 FQGNSA. The CDR3 is 14 amino acids. V was clipped by 4 bases and J by 3 bases, with 13 bases between them.

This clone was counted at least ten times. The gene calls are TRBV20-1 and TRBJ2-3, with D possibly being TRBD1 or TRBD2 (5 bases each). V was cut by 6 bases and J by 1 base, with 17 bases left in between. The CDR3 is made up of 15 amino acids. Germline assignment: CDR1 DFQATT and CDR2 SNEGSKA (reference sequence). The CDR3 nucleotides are TGCAGTGCCGGGGCAAGGGAAAGGGGCACAGATACGCAGTATTTT. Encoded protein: CSAGARERGTDTQYF.

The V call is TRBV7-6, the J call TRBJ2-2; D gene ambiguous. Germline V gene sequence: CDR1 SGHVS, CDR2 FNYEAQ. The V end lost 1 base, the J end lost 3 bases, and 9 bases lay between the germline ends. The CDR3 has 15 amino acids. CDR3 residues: CASSLVPVHTGELFF. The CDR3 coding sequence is TGTGCCAGCAGCTTAGTGCCGGTACACACCGGGGAGCTGTTTTTT.

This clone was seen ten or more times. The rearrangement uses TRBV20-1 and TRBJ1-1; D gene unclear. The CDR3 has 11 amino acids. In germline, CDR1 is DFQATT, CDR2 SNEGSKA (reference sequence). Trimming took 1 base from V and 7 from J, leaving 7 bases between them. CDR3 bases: TGCAGTGCTAGAGGTGGCATTGAAGCTTTCTTT. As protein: CSARGGIEAFF.

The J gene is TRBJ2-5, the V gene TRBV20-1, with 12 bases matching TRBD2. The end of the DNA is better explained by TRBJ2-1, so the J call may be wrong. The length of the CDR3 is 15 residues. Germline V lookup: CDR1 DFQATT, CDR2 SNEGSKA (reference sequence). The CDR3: CSAYLGTSGYNGQFF. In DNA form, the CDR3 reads TGCAGTGCGTACCTCGGGACTAGCGGGTACAATGGTCAGTTCTTC.

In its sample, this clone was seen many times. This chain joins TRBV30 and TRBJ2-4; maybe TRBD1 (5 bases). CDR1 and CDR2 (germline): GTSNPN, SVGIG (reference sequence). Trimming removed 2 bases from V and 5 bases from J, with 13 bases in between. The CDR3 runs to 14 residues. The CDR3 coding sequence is TGTGCCTGGAGTTCTGGGCAGGGCCAAAACATTCAGTACTTC. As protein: CAWSSGQGQNIQYF.

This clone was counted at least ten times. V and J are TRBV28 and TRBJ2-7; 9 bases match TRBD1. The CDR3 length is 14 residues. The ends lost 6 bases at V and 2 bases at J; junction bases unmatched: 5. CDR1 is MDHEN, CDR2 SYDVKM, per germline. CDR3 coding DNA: TGTGCCAGCAGAGGGACAGGGCCTACCTACGAGCAGTACTTC. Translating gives CASRGTGPTYEQYF.

CDR3 sequence (DNA): TGTGCCAGCAGTTCCGCAGGGCCCTACGAGCAGTACTTC. This sequence encodes CASSSAGPYEQYF. The chain employs TRBV6-1 and TRBJ2-7; possible D gene TRBD1, 5 bases. V was shortened by 5 bases and J by 2 bases, with 10 bases between the two germline ends. The CDR3 sequence is 13 residues long. Germline V gene sequence: CDR1 MNHNS, CDR2 SASEGT.

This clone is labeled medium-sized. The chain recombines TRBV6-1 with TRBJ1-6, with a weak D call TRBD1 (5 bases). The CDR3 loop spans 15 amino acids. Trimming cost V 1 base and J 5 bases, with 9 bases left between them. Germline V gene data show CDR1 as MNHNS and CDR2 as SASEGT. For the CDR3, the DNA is TGTGCCAGCAGTGAAGTAGGGGCCAATAATTCACCCCTCCACTTT. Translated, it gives CASSEVGANNSPLHF.

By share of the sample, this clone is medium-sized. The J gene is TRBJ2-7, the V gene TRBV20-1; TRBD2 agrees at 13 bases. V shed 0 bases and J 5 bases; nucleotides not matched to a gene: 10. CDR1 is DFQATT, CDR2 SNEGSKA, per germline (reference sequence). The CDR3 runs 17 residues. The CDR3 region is CSARELAGGHRSDEQYF. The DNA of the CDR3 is TGCAGTGCTAGAGAACTAGCGGGAGGGCACAGAAGTGACGAGCAGTACTTC.

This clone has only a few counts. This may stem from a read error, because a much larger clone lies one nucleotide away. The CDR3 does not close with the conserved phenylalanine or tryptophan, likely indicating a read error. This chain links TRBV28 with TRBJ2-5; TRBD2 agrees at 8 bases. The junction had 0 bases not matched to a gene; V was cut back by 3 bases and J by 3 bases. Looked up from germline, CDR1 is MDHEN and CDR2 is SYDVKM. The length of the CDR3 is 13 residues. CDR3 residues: CASSFGGEETQYY. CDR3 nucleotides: TGTGCCAGCAGTTTCGGGGGGGAAGAGACCCAGTACTAC.

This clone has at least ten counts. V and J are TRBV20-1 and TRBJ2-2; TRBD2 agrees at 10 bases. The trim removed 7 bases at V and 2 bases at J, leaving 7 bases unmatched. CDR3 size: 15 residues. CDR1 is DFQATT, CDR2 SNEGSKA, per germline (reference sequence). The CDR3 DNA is TGCAGTGTTTCTAGCGGGAGCCACAACACCGGGGAGCTGTTTTTT. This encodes CSVSSGSHNTGELFF.

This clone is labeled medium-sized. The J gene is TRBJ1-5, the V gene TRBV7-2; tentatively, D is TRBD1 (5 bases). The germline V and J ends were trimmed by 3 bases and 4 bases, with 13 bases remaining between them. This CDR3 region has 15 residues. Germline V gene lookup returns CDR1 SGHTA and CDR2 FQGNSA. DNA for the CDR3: TGTGCCAGCAGCTTGGCGGGGGAGGATAATCAGCCCCAGCATTTT. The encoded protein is CASSLAGEDNQPQHF.

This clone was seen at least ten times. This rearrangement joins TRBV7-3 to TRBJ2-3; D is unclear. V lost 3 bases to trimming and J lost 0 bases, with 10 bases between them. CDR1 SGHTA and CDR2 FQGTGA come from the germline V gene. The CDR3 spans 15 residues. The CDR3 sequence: CASSLMGGSTDTQYF. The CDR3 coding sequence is TGTGCCAGCAGCTTGATGGGCGGTAGCACAGATACGCAGTATTTT.

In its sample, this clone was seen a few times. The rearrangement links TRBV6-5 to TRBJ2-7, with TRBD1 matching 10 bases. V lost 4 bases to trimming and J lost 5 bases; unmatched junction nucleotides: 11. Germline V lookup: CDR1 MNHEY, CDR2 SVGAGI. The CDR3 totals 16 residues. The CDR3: CASSWRAGTGVNEQYF. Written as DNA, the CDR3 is TGTGCCAGCAGTTGGCGGGCCGGGACAGGGGTAAACGAGCAGTACTTC.

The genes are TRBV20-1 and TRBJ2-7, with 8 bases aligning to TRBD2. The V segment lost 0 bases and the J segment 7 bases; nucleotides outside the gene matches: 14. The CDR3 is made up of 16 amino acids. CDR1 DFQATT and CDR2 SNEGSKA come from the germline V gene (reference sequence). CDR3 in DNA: TGCAGTGCTAGAGATCACACTAGCGGAGGTTTTAGAGAGCAGTACTTC. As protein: CSARDHTSGGFREQYF.

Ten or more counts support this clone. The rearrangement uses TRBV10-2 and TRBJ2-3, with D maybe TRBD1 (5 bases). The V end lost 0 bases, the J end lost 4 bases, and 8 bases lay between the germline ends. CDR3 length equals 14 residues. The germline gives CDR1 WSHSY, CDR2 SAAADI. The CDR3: CASSESGRADTQYF. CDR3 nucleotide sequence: TGCGCCAGCAGTGAGTCGGGGCGTGCAGATACGCAGTATTTT.

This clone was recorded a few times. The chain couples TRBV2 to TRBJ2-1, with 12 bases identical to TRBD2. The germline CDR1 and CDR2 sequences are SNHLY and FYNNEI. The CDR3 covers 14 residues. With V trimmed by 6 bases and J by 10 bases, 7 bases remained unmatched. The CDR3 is CASRRLAGVQEQFF. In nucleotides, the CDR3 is TGTGCCAGCAGGAGACTAGCGGGAGTACAGGAGCAGTTCTTC.

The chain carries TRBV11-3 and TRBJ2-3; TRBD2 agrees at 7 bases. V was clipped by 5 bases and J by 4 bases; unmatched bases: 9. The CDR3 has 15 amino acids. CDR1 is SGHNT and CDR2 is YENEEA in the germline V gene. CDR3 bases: TGTGCCAGCAGCCGGGGACTATCCTCAGCAGATACGCAGTATTTT. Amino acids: CASSRGLSSADTQYF. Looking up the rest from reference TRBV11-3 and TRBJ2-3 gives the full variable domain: EAGVVQSPRYKIIEKKQPVAFWCNPISGHNTLYWYLQNLGQGPELLIRYENEEAVDDSQLPKDRFSAERLKGVDSTLKIQPAELGDSAVYLCASSRGLSSADTQYFGPGTRLTVL.

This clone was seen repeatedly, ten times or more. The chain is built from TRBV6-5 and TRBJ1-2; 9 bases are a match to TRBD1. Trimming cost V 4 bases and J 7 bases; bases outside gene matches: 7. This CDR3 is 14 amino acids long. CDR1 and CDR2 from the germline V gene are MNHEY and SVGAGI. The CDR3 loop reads CASSSGGTGSGYTF. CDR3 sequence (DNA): TGTGCCAGCAGTTCAGGAGGGACAGGGTCTGGCTACACCTTC.

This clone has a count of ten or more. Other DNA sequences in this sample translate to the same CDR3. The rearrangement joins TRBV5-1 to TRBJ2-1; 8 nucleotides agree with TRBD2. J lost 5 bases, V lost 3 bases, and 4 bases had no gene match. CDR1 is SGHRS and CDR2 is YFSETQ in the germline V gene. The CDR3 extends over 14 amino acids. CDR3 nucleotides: TGCGCCAGCAGCTCGGCTAGCGGGCACAATGAGCAGTTCTTC. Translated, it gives CASSSASGHNEQFF.

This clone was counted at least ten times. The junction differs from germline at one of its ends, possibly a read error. CDR3 sequence (DNA): TGTGCCGGGAGGGCACCCTCCTACAATGAGCAGTTCTTC. It encodes CAGRAPSYNEQFF. J is TRBJ2-1 and V is TRBV30; 7 positions agree with TRBD2. Germline V gene data show CDR1 as GTSNPN and CDR2 as SVGIG (reference sequence). The CDR3 runs to 13 residues.

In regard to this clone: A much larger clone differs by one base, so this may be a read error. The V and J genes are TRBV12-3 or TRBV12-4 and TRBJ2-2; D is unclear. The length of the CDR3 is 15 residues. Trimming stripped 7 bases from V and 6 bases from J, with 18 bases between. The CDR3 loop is CASIFLAGVSGELFF. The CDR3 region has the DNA TGTGCCAGCATTTTTTTAGCAGGAGTATCCGGGGAGCTGTTTTTT.

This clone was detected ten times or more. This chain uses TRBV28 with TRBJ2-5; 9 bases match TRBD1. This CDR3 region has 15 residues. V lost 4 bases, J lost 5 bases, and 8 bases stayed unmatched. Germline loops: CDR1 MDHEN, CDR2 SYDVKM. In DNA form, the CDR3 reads TGTGCCAGCAGTTGGGGGACAGGGAGCATGGAGACCCAGTACTTC. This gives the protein CASSWGTGSMETQYF.

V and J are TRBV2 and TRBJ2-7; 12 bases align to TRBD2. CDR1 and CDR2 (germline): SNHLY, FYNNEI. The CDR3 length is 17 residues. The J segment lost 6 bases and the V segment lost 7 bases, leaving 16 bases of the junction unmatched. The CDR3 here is CASTLKAARLAGAEQYF. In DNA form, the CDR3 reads TGTGCCAGCACCCTGAAGGCCGCCCGACTAGCGGGAGCCGAGCAGTACTTC.

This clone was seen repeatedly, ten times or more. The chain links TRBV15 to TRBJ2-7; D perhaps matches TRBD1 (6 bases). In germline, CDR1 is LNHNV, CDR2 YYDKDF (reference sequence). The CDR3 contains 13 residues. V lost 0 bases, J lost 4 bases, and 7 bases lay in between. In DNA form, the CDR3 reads TGTGCCACCAGCAGAGATAGGGGGTACGAGCAGTACTTC. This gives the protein CATSRDRGYEQYF. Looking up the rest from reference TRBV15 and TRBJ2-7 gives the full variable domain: DAMVIQNPRYQVTQFGKPVTLSCSQTLNHNVMYWYQQKSSQAPKLLFHYYDKDFNNEADTPDNFQSRRPNTSFCFLDIRSPGLGDTAMYLCATSRDRGYEQYFGPGTRLTVT.

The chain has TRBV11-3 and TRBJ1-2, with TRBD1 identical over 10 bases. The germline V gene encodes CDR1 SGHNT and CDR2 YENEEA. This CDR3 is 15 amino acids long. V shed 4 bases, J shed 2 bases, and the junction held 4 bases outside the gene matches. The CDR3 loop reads CASSSGQGFNYGYTF. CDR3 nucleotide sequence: TGTGCCAGCAGCTCGGGACAGGGGTTCAACTATGGCTACACCTTC.

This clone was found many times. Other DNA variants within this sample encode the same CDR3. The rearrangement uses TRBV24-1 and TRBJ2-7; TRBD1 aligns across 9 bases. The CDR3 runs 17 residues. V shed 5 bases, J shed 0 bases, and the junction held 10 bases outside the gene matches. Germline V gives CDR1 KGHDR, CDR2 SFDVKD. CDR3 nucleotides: TGTGCCACCAGTGTCGGGACAGGGAACGGGGGCTCCTACGAGCAGTACTTC. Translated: CATSVGTGNGGSYEQYF.